This T cell receptor beta chain was documented in a study of blood T cell repertoires in COVID-19. Study summary: Specimens from acute and convalescent COVID-19 originated in the United States, Italy and Spain.

Sequencing used immunoSEQ multiplex PCR; TCRdb keeps in-frame clones, though not all of them. The sample lists tens of thousands of clones, roughly 77% occurring once. In this sample, this clone turned up a few times. V was clipped by 3 bases and J by 13 bases; unmatched bases: 10. Per the germline V gene, CDR1 is SGHNT and CDR2 is YYREEE (reference sequence). The CDR3 runs 14 residues. The V call is TRBV5-4, the J call TRBJ2-5; TRBD2 matches at 12 bases. This TCR was recovered from a man aged 60 to 75 with COVID-19, enrolled during active disease. Sequencing used peripheral blood. The chain's CDR3 is CASSSRTSGAIPYF. The CDR3 nucleotides read TGTGCCAGCAGCTCCCGGACTAGCGGGGCGATACCGTACTTC.